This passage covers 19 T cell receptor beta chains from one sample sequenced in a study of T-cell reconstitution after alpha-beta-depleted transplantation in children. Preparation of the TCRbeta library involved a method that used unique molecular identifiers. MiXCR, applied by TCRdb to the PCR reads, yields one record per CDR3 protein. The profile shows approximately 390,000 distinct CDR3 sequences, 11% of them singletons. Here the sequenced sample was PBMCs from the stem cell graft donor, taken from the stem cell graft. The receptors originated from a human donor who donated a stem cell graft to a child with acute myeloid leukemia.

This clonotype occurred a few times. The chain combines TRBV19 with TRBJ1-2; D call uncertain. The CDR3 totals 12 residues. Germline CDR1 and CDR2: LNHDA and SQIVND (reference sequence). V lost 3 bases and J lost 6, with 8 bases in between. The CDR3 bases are TGTGCCAGTAGTATCGCACAGCATGGCTACACCTTC. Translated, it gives CASSIAQHGYTF. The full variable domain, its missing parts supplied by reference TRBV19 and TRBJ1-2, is DGGITQSPKYLFRKEGQNVTLSCEQNLNHDAMYWYRQDPGQGLRLIYYSQIVNDFQKGDIAEGYSVSREKKESFPLTVTSAQKNPTAFYLCASSIAQHGYTFGSGTRLTVV.

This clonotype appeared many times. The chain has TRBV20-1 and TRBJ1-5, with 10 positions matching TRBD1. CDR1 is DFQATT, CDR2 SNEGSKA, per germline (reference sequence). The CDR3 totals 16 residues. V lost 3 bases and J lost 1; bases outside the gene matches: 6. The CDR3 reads CSASVGTGASNQPQHF. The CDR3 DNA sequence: TGCAGTGCTAGTGTAGGGACAGGGGCCAGCAATCAGCCCCAGCATTTT.

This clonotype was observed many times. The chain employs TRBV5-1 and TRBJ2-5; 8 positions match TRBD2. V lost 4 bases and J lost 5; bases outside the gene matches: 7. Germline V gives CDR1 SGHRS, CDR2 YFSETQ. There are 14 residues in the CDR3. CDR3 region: CASSLGLVGETQYF. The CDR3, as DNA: TGCGCCAGCAGCCTGGGACTAGTCGGGGAGACCCAGTACTTC. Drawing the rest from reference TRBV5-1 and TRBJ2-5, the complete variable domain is KAGVTQTPRYLIKTRGQQVTLSCSPISGHRSVSWYQQTPGQGLQFLFEYFSETQRNKGNFPGRFSGRQFSNSRSEMNVSTLELGDSALYLCASSLGLVGETQYFGPGTRLLVL.

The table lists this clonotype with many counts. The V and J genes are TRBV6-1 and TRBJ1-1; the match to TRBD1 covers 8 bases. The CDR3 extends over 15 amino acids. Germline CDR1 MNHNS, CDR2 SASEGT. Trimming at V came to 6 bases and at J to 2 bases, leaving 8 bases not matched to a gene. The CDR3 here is CASRRDRLGNTEAFF. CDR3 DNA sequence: TGTGCCAGCAGAAGGGACAGGTTGGGAAACACTGAAGCTTTCTTT.

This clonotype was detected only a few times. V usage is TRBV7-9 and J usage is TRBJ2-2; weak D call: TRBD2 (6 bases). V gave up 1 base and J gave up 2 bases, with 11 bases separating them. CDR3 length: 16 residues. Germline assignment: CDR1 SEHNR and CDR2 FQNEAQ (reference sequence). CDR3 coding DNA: TGTGCCAGCAGCTTAGGGGACTTTACCAACACCGGGGAGCTGTTTTTT. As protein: CASSLGDFTNTGELFF.

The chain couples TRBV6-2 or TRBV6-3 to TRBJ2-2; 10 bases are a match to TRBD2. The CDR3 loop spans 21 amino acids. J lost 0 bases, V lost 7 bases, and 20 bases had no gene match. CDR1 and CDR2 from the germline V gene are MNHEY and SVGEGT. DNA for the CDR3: TGTGCCAGCACCTTCCCGACTAGCGGGCCGGGGCCCTCAGCGAACACCGGGGAGCTGTTTTTT. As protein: CASTFPTSGPGPSANTGELFF.

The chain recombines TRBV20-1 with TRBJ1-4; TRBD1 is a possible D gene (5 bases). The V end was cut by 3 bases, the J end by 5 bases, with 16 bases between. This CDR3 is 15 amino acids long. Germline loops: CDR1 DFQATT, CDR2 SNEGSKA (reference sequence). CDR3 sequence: CSASWDRGLNEKLFF. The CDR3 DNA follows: TGCAGTGCTAGTTGGGACCGGGGCTTGAATGAAAAACTGTTTTTT.

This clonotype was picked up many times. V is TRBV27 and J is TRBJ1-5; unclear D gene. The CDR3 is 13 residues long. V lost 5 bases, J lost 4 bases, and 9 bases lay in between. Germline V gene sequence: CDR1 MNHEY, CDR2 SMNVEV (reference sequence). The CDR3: CASSPLPNQPQHF. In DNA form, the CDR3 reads TGTGCCAGCAGTCCTTTACCTAATCAGCCCCAGCATTTT.

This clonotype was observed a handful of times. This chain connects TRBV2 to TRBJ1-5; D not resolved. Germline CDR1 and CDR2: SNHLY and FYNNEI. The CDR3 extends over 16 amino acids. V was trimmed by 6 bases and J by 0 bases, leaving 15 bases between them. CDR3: CASSASVVASNQPQHF. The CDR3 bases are TGTGCCAGCAGCGCGTCGGTAGTCGCTAGCAATCAGCCCCAGCATTTT.

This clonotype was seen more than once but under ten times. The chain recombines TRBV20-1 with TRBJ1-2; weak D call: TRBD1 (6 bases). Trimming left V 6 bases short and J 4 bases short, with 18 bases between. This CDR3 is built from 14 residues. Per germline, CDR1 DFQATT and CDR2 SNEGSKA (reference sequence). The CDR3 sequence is CSATSRGQGYGYTF. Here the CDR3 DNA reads TGCAGTGCCACCTCCCGGGGGCAGGGCTATGGCTACACCTTC.

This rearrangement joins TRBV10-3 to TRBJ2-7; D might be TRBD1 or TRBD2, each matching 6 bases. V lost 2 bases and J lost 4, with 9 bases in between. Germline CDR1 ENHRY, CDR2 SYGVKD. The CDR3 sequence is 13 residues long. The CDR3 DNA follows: TGTGCCATCAGTGAGGGAGGGGGATACGAGCAGTACGTC. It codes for CAISEGGGYEQYV.

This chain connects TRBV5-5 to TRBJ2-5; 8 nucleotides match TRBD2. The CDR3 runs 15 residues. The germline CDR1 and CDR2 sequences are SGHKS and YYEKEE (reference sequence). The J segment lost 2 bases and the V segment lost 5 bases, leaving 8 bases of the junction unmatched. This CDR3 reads CASSRLAPEQETQYF. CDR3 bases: TGTGCCAGCAGTAGACTAGCGCCCGAACAAGAGACCCAGTACTTC.

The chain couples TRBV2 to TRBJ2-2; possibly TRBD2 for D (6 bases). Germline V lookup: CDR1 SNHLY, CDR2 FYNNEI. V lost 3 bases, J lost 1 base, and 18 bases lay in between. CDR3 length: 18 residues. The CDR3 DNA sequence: TGTGCCAGCAGTGAGCGTACCTGGACTAACAAGAACACCGGGGAGCTGTTTTTT. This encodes CASSERTWTNKNTGELFF.

CDR3 loop: CSARASQSNQPQHF. CDR3 in DNA: TGCAGTGCTAGAGCCTCGCAAAGCAATCAGCCCCAGCATTTT. The J gene is TRBJ1-5, the V gene TRBV20-1; D is unresolved. The CDR3 loop spans 14 amino acids. V lost 1 base and J lost 1, with 8 bases in between. Germline loops: CDR1 DFQATT, CDR2 SNEGSKA (reference sequence).

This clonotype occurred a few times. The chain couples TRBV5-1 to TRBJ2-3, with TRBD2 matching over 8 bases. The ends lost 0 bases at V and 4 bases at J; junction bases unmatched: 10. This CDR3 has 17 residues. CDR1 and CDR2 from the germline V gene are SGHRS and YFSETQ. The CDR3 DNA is TGCGCCAGCAGCTTGGAGGGGTTGCGGGGGGCCTCAGATACGCAGTATTTT. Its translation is CASSLEGLRGASDTQYF.

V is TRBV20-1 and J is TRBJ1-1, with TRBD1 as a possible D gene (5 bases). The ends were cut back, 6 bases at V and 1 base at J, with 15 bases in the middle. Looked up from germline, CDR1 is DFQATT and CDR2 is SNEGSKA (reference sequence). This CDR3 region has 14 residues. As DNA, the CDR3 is TGCAGTGCGCGGACCGGGGCAGGGAACACTGAAGCTTTCTTT. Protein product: CSARTGAGNTEAFF.

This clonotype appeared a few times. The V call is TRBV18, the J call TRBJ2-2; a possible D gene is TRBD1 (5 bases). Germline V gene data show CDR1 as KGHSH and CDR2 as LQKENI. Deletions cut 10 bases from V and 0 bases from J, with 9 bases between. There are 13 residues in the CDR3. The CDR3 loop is CANGQTNTGELFF. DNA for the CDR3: TGTGCCAACGGACAAACGAACACCGGGGAGCTGTTTTTT.

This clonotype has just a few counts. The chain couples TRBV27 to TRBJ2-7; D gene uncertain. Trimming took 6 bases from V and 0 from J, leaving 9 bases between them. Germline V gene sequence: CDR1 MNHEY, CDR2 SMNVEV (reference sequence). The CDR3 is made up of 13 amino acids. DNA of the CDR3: TGTGCCAGCAGGGGGTACGGCTCCTACGAGCAGTACTTC. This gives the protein CASRGYGSYEQYF.

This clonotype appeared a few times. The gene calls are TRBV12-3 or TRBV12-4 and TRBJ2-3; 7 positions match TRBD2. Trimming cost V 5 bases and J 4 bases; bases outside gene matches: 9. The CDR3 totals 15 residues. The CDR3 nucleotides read TGTGCCAGCAGTCCGATGCGGGGGATCTCAGATACGCAGTATTTT. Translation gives CASSPMRGISDTQYF.